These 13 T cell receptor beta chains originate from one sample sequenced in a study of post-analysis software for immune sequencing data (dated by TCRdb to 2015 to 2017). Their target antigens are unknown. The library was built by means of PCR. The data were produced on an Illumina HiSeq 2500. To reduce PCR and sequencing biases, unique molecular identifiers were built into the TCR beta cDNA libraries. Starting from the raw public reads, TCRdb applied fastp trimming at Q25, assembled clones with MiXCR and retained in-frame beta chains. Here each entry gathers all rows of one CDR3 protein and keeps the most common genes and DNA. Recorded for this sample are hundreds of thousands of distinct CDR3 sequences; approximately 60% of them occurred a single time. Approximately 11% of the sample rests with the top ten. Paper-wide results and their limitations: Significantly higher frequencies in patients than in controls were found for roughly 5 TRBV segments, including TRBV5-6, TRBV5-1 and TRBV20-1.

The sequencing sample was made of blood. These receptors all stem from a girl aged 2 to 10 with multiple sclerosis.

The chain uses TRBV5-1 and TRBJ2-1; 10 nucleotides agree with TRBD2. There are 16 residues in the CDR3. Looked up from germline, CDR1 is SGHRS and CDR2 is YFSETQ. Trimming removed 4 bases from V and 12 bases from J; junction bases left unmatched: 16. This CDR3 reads CASSRTVQAGGPGQFF. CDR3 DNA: TGCGCCAGCAGCCGGACCGTACAAGCGGGGGGGCCGGGGCAGTTCTTC.

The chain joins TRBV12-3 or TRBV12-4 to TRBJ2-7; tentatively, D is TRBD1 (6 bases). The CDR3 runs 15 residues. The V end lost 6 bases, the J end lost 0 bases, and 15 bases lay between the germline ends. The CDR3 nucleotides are TGTGCCAGCAGCCGATCAGGGACACACTCCTACGAGCAGTACTTC. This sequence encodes CASSRSGTHSYEQYF.

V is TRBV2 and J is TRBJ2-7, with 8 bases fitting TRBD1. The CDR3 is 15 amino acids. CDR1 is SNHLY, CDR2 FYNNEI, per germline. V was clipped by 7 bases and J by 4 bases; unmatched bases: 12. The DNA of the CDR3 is TGTGCCAGCAATGAGCGACAGGGGTTCTCGTACGAGCAGTACTTC. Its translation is CASNERQGFSYEQYF.

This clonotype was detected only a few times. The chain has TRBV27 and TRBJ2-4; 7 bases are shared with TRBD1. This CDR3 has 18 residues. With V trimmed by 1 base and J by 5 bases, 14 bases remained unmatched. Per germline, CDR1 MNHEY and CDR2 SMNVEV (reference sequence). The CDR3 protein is CASSLYSWDSSAQNIQYF. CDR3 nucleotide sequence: TGTGCCAGCAGTTTATATAGTTGGGACAGTTCGGCCCAAAACATTCAGTACTTC.

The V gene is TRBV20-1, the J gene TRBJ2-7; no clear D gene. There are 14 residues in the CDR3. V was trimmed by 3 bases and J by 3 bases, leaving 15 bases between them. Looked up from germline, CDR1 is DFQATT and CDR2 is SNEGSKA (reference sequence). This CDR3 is CSASLDNRFYEQYF. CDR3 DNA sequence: TGCAGTGCTAGTTTGGATAATAGATTCTACGAGCAGTACTTC.

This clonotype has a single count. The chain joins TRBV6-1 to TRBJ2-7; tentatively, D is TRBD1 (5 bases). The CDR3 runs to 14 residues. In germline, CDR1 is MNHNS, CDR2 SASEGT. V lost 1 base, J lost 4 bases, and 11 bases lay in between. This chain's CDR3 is CASSEGLHRYEQYF. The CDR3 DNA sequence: TGTGCCAGCAGTGAAGGCCTTCACAGGTACGAGCAGTACTTC.

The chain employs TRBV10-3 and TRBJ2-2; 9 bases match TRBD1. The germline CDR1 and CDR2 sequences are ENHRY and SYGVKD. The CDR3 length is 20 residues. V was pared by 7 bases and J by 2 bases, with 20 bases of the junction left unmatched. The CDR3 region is CAITHSGTGSRRANTGELFF. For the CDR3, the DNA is TGTGCCATCACTCACTCCGGGACAGGGTCCCGCCGGGCCAACACCGGGGAGCTGTTTTTT.

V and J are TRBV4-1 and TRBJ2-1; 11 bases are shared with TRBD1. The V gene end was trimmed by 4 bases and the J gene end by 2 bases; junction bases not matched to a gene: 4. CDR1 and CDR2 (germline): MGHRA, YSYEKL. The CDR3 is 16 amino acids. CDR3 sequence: CASSLGTGGTYNEQFF. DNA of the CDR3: TGCGCCAGCAGCCTGGGGACAGGGGGGACCTACAATGAGCAGTTCTTC.

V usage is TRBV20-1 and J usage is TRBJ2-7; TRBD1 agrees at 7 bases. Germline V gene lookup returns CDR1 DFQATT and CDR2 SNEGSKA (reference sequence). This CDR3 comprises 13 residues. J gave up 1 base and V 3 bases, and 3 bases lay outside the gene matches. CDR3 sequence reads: CSARGQLSYEQYF. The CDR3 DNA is TGCAGTGCTAGGGGACAGTTGTCCTACGAGCAGTACTTC.

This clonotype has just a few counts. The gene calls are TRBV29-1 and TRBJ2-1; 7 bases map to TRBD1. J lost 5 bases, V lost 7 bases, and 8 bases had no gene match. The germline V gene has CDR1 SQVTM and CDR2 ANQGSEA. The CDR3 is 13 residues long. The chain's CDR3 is CSANRQGDNEQFF. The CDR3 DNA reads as TGCAGCGCTAATCGACAGGGCGACAATGAGCAGTTCTTC.

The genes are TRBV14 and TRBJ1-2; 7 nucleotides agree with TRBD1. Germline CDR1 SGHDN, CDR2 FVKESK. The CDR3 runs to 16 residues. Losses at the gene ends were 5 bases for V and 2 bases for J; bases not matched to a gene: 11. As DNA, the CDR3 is TGTGCCAGCAGCGGAATTAAGGGGACAGTCAACTATGGCTACACCTTC. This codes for CASSGIKGTVNYGYTF.

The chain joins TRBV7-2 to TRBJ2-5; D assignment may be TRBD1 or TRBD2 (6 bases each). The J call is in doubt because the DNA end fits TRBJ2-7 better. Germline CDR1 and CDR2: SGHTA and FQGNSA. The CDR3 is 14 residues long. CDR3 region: CASSLARGHTEQYF. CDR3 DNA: TGTGCCAGCAGCTTAGCCCGGGGGCACACCGAGCAGTACTTC.

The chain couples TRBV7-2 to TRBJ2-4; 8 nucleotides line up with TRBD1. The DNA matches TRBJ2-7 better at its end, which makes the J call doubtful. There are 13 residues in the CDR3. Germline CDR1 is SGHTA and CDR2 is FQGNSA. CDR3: CASSLPQGGEQYF. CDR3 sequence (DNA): TGTGCCAGCAGCTTACCACAGGGGGGCGAGCAGTACTTC.